Below, one T cell receptor beta chain is given with its context. Its cognate antigen has yet to be identified. No much larger clonotype is one base removed from it; base qualities were not supplied. The data were taken from a study of CD8 T cells in Susac syndrome (dated by TCRdb to the late 2010s). In the study overall: Repertoire sequencing was used to test whether CD8+ T cell activation and differentiation in Susac syndrome was antigen driven. The clonality of the CD8+ T cell repertoire was compared across approximately eleven healthy donors, roughly 14 Susac syndrome patients and under 19 multiple sclerosis patients.

Peripheral blood CD8+ and CD4+ T cells from healthy donors, Susac syndrome patients and multiple sclerosis patients were profiled by high-throughput TCR beta sequencing. Healthy donors were included as age- and sex-matched controls. Bulk CD8+ and CD4+ T cells were purified magnetically by negative isolation, whereas CD8+ TEMRA cells were enriched by FACS. Blood was collected in EDTA tubes and processed within 24 hours, with PBMCs isolated through density gradient centrifugation. PBMCs intended for TCR sequencing were cryopreserved in liquid nitrogen and were subsequently thawed in a 37 degrees C water bath. A purity of at least 90% was achieved for sorted or isolated CD4+, CD8+ and CD8+ TEMRA cells. The germline ends are 20 bases apart after V is trimmed by 3 bases and J by 2 bases. The germline V gene specifies SGDLS as CDR1 and YYNGEE as CDR2. The CDR3 starts with the cysteine, ends with the phenylalanine, and has 17 residues. Only the CDR3 portion is preserved as DNA: 51 bases, with reading frame beginning at the first base.

RNA was extracted using the RNeasy kit, and about 0.45 to 1 ug of the RNA was reverse transcribed with random hexamers. The immunoSEQ multiplex PCR assay, which covers 54 Vbeta and 13 Jbeta segments, was used to amplify TCR beta CDR3 regions. PCR amplification bias was corrected by using a synthetic template baseline for primer optimization and computational correction. Concerning the study's data processing: Only productive sequences were kept, with reads annotated to V, D and J genes according to IMGT and analyzed in immunoSEQ Analyzer. Clonality was calculated as one minus the Shannon entropy normalized by log2 of the number of productive unique sequences. Public and private clones were assessed among the 100 most prevalent clones of each patient and control. A clone was defined as Susac-specific if it was absent from the healthy and MS cohorts, from roughly 990 published viral clones and from other ImmuneACCESS disease sequences. TCRdb passed the public sequencing reads through fastp at Q25 and MiXCR, retaining productive beta sequences. Identical CDR3 proteins give one entry, which carries the most common genes and DNA. None of the V and J calls come from the authors' own analysis; TCRdb made them. In all, the sample holds roughly 28,000 distinct CDR3 sequences, and around 94% of those were seen once. The ten largest clones add up to roughly 0.28% of the sample.

General findings and caveats noted by the study authors: The TCR sequencing and HLA analysis was acknowledged to have included a relatively small number of individuals.

The receptor was derived from a human donor in good health. Sequencing input: CD8+ T cells from PBMCs. The chain was built from TRBV9 and TRBJ2-5; TRBD2 could be the D gene, as 5 bases match. The DNA sequence is as follows: TGTGCCAGCAGCGCGAGGGTCGGAGACCCATCTCAAGAGACCCAGTACTTC. This gives the protein CASSARVGDPSQETQYF.